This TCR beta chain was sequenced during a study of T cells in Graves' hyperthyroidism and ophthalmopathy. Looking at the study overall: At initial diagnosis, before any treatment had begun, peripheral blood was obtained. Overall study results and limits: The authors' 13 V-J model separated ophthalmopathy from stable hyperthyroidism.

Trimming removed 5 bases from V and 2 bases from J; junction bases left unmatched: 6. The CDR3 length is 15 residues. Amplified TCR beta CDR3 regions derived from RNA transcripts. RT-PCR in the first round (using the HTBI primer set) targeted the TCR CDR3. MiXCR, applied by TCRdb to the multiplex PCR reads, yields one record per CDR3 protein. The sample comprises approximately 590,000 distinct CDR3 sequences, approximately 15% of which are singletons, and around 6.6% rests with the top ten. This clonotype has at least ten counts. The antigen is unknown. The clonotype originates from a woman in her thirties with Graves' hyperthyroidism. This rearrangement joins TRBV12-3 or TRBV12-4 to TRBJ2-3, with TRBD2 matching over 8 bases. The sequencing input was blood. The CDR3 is CASSHSGTNTDTQYF. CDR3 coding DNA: TGTGCCAGCAGTCATAGCGGGACAAACACAGATACGCAGTATTTT.